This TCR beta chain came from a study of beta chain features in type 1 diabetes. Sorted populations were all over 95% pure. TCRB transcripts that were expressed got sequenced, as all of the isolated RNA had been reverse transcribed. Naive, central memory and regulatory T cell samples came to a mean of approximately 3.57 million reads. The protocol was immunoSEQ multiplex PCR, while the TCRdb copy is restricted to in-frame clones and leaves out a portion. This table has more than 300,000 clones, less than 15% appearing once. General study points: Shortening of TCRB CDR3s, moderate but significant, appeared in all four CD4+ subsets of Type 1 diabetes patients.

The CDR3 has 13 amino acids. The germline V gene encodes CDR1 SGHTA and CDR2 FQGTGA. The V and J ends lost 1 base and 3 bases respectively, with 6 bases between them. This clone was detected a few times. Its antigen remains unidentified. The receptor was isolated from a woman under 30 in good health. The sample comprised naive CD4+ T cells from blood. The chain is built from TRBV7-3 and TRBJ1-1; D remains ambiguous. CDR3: CASSLSRYTEAFF. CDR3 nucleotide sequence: TGTGCCAGCAGCTTAAGTCGGTACACTGAAGCTTTCTTT.